This T cell receptor (beta chain) was sequenced in a study of cytomegalovirus exposure and HLA in healthy donors. Study at large: Roughly 180 million T cells yielded 90 million to 130 million unique TCR beta sequences in earlier analysis.

The PCR had 60 Vbeta and 13 Jbeta primers. Measured with immunoSEQ multiplex PCR; TCRdb has only the in-frame clones, and not every one. The sample contains around 150,000 clones, 75% to 80% of which appear only once. Regarding this clone: Its antigen remains unidentified.

Study-level results: Prediction of most subjects' HLA-A and HLA-B alleles by TCR beta sequences was reportedly accurate. The study put 150 or so TCR beta chains on its list as cytomegalovirus-associated.

Germline lookup yields CDR1 SGHRS and CDR2 YFSETQ. The CDR3 runs to 15 residues. The V segment lost 4 bases and the J segment 4 bases; nucleotides outside the gene matches: 6. Donors in the study were healthy people who gave bone marrow. The receptor was isolated from a man aged 18 to 30 in good health and CMV-seronegative. The chain is built from TRBV5-1 and TRBJ1-5; TRBD1 aligns across 9 bases. Sequencing was done on a sample of PBMCs. This chain's CDR3 is CASSLAGQGNQPQHF. The DNA for the CDR3 is TGCGCCAGCAGCCTTGCCGGACAGGGGAATCAGCCCCAGCATTTT. Supplemented by reference TRBV5-1 and TRBJ1-5, the full variable domain reads KAGVTQTPRYLIKTRGQQVTLSCSPISGHRSVSWYQQTPGQGLQFLFEYFSETQRNKGNFPGRFSGRQFSNSRSEMNVSTLELGDSALYLCASSLAGQGNQPQHFGDGTRLSIL.